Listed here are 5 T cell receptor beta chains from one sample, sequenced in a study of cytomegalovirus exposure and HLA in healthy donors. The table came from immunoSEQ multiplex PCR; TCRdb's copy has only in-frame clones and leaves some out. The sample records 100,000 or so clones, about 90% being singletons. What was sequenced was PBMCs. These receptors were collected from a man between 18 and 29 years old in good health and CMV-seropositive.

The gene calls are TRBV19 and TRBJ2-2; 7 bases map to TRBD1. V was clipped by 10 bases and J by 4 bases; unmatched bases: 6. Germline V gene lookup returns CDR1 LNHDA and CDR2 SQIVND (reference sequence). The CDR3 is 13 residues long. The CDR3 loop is CATWDRATGELFF. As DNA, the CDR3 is TGTGCCACCTGGGACAGAGCCACCGGGGAGCTGTTTTTT.

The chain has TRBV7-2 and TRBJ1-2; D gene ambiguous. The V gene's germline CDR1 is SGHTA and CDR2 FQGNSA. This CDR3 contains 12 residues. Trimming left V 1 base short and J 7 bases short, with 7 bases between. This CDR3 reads CASSLVAGGYTF. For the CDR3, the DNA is TGTGCCAGCAGCTTAGTGGCGGGTGGCTACACCTTC.

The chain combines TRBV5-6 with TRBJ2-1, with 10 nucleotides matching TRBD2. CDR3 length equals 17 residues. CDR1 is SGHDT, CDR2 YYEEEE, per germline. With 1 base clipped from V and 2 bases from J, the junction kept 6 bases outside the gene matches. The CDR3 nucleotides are TGTGCCAGCAGCTTGCAAGTGGGACTAGCGCCCTACAATGAGCAGTTCTTC. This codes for CASSLQVGLAPYNEQFF.

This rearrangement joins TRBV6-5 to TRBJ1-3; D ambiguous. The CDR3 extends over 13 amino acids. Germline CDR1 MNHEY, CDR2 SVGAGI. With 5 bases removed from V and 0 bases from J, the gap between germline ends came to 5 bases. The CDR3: CASSQVSGNTIYF. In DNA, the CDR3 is TGTGCCAGCAGTCAGGTCTCTGGAAACACCATATATTTT.

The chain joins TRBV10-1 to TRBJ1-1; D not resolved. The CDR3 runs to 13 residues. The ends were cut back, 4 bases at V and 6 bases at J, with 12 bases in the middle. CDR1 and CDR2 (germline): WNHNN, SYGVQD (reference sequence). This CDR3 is CASSAFGVSEAFF. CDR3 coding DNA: TGCGCCAGCAGTGCATTCGGGGTTTCTGAAGCTTTCTTT.